The clone carrying this TCR beta chain was seen a single time. As originally analysed: Counts of nucleated cells, estimated from reference gene primer amplification, were obtained. Data came from immunoSEQ multiplex PCR; TCRdb stores just in-frame clones and leaves some out. The V and J calls and clone size are taken from that table; D and trimming were inferred from the DNA. This sample has some 150,000 clones; roughly 88% occur once, and the top ten carry 9.8%. The sample comes from a study of blood T cell repertoires in COVID-19. In the study overall: The study drew acute and convalescent COVID-19 samples from the United States, Italy and Spain. The analysed material was cDNA or gDNA that came from T cells, B-cell-depleted T cells, or PBMCs.

Trimming shortened V by 4 bases and J by 2 bases, and 8 bases separated the two germline ends. This CDR3 region has 13 residues. Germline values: CDR1 SGHRS, CDR2 YFSETQ. The V gene is TRBV5-1, the J gene TRBJ2-3; D gene ambiguous. This TCR was sampled from a woman aged 45 to 65 with acute or convalescent COVID-19. Sequencing was performed on peripheral blood. The DNA of the CDR3 is TGCGCCAGCAGCCTTCCCTCCACAGATACGCAGTATTTT. Translation: CASSLPSTDTQYF.